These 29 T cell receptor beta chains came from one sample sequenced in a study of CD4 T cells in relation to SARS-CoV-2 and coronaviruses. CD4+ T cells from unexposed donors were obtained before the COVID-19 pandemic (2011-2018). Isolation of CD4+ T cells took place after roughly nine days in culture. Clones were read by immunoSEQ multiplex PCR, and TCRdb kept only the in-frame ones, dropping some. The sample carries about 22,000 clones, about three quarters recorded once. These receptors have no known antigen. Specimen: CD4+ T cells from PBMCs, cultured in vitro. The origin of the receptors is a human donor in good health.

The CDR3 DNA reads as TGCAGCGTTGACACAGGTACTGGGGCCAACGTCCTGACTTTC. Its translation is CSVDTGTGANVLTF. The chain uses TRBV29-1 and TRBJ2-6, with D possibly being TRBD1 (5 bases). CDR1 is SQVTM, CDR2 ANQGSEA, per germline. The ends were cut back, 3 bases at V and 2 bases at J, with 8 bases in the middle. The CDR3 has 14 amino acids.

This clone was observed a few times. CDR3 sequence reads: CSASPQDRGSYEQYF. In DNA, the CDR3 is TGCAGTGCTAGTCCCCAGGACAGGGGATCCTACGAGCAGTACTTC. The genes are TRBV20-1 and TRBJ2-7; the match to TRBD1 covers 9 bases. After removal of 3 bases from V and 1 base from J, the junction contained 7 bases not matched to a gene. Germline V gene lookup returns CDR1 DFQATT and CDR2 SNEGSKA (reference sequence). The CDR3 extends over 15 amino acids.

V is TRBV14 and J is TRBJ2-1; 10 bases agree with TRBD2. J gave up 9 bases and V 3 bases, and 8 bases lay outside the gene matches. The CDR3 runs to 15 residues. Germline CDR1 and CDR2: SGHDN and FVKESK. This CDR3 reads CASSQLRSGGGEQFF. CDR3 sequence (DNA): TGTGCCAGCAGCCAGCTAAGGAGCGGGGGGGGTGAGCAGTTCTTC.

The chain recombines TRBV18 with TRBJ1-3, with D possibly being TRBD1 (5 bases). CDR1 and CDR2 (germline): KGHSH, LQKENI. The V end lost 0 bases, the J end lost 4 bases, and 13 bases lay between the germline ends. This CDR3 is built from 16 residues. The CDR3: CASSPPSGLRGNTIYF. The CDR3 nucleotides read TGTGCCAGCTCACCACCGTCGGGACTGAGGGGAAACACCATATATTTT.

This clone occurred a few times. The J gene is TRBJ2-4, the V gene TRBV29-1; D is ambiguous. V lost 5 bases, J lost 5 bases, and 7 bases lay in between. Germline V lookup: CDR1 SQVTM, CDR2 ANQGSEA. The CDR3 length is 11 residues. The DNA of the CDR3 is TGCAGCGTTCACAGAGAAAACATTCAGTACTTC. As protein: CSVHRENIQYF.

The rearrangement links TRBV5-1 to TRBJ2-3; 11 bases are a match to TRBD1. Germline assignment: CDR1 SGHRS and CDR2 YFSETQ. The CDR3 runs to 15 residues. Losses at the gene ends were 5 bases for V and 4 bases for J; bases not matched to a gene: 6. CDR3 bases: TGCGCCAGCAGTCGGGGACAGGGGGTTGCAGATACGCAGTATTTT. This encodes CASSRGQGVADTQYF.

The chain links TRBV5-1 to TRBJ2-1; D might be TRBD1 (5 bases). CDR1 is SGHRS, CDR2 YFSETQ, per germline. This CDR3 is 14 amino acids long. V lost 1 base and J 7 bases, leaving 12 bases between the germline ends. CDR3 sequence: CASSLWGWSNEQFF. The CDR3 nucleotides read TGCGCCAGCAGCTTGTGGGGCTGGAGTAATGAGCAGTTCTTC.

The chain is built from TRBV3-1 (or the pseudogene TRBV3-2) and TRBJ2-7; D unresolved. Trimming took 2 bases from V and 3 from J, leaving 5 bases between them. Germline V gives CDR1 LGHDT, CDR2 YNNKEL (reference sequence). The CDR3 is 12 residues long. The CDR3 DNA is TGTGCCAGCAGCCAACTTAACTACGAGCAGTACTTC. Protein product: CASSQLNYEQYF.

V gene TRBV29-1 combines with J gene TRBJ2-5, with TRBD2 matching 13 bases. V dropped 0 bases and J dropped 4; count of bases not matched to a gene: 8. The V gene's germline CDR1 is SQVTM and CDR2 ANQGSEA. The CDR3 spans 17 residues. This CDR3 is CSVEDPTSGRFGETQYF. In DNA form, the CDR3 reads TGCAGCGTTGAAGACCCGACTAGCGGGAGGTTCGGAGAGACCCAGTACTTC.

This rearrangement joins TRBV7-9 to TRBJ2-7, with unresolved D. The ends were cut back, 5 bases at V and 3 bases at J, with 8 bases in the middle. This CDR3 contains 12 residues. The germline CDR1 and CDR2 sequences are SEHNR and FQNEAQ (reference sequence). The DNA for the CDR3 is TGTGCCAGCAGCCCGAGGAGCTACGAGCAGTACTTC. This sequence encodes CASSPRSYEQYF.

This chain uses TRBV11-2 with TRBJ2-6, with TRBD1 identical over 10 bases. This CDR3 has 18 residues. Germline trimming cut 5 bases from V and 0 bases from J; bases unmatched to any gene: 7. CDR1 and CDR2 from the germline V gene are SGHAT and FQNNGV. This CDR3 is CASSTGDRGSSGANVLTF. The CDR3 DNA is TGTGCCAGCAGCACGGGGGACAGGGGTAGCTCTGGGGCCAACGTCCTGACTTTC.

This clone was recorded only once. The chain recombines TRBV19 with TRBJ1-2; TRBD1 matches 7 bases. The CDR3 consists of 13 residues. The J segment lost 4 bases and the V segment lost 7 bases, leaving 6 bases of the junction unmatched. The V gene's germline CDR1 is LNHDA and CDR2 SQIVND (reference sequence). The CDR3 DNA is TGTGCCAGTACCTCCGGGACAGTCTATGGCTACACCTTC. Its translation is CASTSGTVYGYTF.

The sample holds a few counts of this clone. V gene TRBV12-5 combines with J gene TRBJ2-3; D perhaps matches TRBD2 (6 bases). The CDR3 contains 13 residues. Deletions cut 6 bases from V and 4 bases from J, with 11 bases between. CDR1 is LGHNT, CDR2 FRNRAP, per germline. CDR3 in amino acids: CASGPGVADTQYF. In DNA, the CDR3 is TGTGCTAGTGGACCGGGAGTCGCAGATACGCAGTATTTT.

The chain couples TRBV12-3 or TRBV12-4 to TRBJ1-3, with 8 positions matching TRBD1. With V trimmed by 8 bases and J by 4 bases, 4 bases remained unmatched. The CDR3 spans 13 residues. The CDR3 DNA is TGTGCCAGCTCGACAGGGGTCGGAAACACCATATATTTT. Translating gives CASSTGVGNTIYF.

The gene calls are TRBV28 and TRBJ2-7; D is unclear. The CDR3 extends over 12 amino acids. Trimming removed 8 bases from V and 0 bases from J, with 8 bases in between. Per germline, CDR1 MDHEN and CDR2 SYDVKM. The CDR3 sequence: CASHHSSYEQYF. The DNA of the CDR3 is TGTGCCAGCCATCATAGCTCCTACGAGCAGTACTTC.

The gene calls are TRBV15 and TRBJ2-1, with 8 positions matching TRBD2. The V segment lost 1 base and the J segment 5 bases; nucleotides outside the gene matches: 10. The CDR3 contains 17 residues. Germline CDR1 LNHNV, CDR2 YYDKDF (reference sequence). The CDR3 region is CATSRVLAGGPHNEQFF. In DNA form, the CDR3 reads TGTGCCACCAGCAGAGTTCTGGCGGGAGGCCCCCACAATGAGCAGTTCTTC.

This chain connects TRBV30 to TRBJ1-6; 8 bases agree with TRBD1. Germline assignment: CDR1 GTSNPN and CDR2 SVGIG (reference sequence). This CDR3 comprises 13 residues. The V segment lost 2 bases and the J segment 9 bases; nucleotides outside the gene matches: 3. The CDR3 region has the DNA TGTGCCTGGAGTCGAGGACAGGGTTCACCCCTCCACTTT. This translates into CAWSRGQGSPLHF.

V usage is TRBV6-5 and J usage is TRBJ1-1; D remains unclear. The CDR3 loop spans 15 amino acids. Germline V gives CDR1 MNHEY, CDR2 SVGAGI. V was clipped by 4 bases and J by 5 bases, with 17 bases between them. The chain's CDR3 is CASSSQRTVGTEAFF. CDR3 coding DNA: TGTGCCAGCAGTTCTCAGCGGACTGTGGGTACTGAAGCTTTCTTT.

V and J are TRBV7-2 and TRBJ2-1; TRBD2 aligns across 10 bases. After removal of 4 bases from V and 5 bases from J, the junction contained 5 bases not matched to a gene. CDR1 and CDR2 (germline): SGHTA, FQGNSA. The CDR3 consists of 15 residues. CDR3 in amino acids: CASSSSGLANNEQFF. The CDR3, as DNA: TGTGCCAGCAGCTCATCGGGACTAGCGAACAATGAGCAGTTCTTC.

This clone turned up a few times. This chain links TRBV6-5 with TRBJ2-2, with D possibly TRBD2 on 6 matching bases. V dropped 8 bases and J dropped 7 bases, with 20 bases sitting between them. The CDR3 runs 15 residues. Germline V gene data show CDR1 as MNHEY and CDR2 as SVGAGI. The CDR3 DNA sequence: TGTGCCAGCCGCAGCGGGCAGGAGACAAGCGGGGAGCTGTTTTTT. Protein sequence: CASRSGQETSGELFF.

The CDR3 spells CASSQATYEQYF. The CDR3 bases are TGTGCCAGCAGCCAAGCTACCTACGAGCAGTACTTC. The chain is built from TRBV3-1 (or the pseudogene TRBV3-2) and TRBJ2-7; no clear D. This CDR3 contains 12 residues. CDR1 LGHDT and CDR2 YNNKEL come from the germline V gene (reference sequence). V lost 1 base and J lost 2, with 3 bases in between.

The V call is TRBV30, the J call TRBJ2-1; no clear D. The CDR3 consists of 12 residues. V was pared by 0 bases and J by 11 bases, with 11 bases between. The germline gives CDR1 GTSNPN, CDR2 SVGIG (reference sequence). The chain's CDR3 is CAWSVILPQQFF. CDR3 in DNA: TGTGCCTGGAGTGTAATCCTCCCACAGCAGTTCTTC.

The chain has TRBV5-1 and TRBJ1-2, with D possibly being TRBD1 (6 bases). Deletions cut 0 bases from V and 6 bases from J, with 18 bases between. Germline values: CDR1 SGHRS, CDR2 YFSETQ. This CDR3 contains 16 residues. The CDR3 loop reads CASSLVGAADIDGYTF. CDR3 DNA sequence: TGCGCCAGCAGCTTGGTGGGGGCCGCAGATATCGATGGCTACACCTTC. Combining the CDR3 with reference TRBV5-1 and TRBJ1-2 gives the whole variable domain KAGVTQTPRYLIKTRGQQVTLSCSPISGHRSVSWYQQTPGQGLQFLFEYFSETQRNKGNFPGRFSGRQFSNSRSEMNVSTLELGDSALYLCASSLVGAADIDGYTFGSGTRLTVV.

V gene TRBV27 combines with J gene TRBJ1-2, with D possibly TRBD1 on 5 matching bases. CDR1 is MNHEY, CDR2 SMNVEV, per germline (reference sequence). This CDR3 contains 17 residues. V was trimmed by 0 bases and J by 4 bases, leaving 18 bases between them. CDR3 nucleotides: TGTGCCAGCAGTTTATCGTATCGGGGCAGGGCCCCCTATGGCTACACCTTC. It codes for CASSLSYRGRAPYGYTF.

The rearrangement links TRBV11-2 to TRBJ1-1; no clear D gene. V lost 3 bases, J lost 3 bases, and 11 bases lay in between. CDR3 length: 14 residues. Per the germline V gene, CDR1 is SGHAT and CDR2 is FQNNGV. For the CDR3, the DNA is TGTGCCAGCAGCTTCCATCAGGTGTACACTGAAGCTTTCTTT. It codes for CASSFHQVYTEAFF. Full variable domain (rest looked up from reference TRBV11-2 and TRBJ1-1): EAGVAQSPRYKIIEKRQSVAFWCNPISGHATLYWYQQILGQGPKLLIQFQNNGVVDDSQLPKDRFSAERLKGVDSTLKIQPAKLEDSAVYLCASSFHQVYTEAFFGQGTRLTVV.

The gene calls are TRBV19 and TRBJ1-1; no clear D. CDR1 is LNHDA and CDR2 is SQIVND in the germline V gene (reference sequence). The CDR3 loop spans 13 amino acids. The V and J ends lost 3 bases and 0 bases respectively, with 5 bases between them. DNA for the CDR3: TGTGCCAGTAGTATCCCAGTGAACACTGAAGCTTTCTTT. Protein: CASSIPVNTEAFF.

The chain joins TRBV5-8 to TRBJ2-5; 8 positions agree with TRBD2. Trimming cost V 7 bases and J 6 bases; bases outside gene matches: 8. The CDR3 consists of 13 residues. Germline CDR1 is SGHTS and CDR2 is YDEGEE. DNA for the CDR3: TGTGCCAGCGGCCGGGGGGGGCGTCAGACCCAGTACTTC. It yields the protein CASGRGGRQTQYF.

The CDR3 sequence is CASSTGGESHEQYF. DNA for the CDR3: TGTGCCAGTAGTACAGGGGGCGAATCCCACGAGCAGTACTTC. The rearrangement uses TRBV19 and TRBJ2-7; 8 bases are a match to TRBD1. CDR3 size: 14 residues. After removal of 4 bases from V and 5 bases from J, the junction contained 7 bases not matched to a gene. Looked up from germline, CDR1 is LNHDA and CDR2 is SQIVND (reference sequence).

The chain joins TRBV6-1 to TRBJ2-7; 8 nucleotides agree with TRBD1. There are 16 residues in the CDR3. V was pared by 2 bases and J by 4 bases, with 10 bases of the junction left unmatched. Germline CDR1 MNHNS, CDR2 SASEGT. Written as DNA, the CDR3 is TGTGCCAGCAGTGAAAACACCCGGACAGGGCGATACGAGCAGTACTTC. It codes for CASSENTRTGRYEQYF.